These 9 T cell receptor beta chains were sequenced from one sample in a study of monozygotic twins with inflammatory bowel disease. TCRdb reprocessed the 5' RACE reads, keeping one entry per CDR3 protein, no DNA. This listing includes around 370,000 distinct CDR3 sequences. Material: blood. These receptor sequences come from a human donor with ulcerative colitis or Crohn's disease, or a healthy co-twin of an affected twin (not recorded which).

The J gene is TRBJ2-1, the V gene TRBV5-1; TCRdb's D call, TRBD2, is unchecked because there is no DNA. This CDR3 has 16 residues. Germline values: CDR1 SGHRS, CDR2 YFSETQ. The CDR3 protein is CASSLARTSGGKEQFF.

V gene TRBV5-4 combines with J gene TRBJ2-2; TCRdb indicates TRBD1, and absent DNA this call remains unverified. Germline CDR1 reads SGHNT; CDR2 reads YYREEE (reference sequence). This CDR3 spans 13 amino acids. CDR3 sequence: CASSLIGQGELFF.

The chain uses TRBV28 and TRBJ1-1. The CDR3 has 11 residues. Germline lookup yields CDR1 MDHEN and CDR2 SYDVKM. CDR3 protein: CASSTNTEAFF.

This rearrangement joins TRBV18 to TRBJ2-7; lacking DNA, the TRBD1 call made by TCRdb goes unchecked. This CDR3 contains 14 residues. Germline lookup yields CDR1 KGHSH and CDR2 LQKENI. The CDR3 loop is CASSTNRGQGEQYF. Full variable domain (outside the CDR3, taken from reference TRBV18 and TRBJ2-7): NAGVMQNPRHLVRRRGQEARLRCSPMKGHSHVYWYRQLPEEGLKFMVYLQKENIIDESGMPKERFSAEFPKEGPSILRIQQVVRGDSAAYFCASSTNRGQGEQYFGPGTRLTVT.

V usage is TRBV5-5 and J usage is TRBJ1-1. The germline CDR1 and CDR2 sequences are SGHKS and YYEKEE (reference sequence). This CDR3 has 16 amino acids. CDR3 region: CASSLATTVMNTEAFF.

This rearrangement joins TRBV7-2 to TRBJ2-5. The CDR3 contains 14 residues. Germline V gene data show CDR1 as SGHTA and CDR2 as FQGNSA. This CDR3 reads CASSHRRTQETQYF.

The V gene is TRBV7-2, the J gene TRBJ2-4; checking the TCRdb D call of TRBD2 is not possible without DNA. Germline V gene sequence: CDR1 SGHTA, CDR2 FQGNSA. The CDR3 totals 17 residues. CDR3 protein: CASSLALAGGPKNIQYF.

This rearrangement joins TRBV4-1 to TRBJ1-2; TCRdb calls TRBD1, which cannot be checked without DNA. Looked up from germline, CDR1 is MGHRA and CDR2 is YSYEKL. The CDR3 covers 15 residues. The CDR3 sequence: CASIQGTGTGDGYTF.

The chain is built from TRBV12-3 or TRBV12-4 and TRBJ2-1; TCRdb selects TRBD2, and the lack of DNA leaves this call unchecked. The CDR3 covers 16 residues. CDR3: CASSFSPSGGNNEQFF.